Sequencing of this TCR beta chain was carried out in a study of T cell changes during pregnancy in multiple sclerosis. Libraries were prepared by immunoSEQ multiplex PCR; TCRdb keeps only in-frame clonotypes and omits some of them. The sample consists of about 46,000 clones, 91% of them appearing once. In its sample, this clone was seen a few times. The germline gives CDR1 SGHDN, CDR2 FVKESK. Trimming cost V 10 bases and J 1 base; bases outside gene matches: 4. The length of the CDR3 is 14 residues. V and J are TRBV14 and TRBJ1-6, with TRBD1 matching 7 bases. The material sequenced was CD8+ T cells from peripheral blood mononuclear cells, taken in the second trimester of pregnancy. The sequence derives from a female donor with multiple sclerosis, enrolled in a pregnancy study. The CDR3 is CATRTGSYNSPLHF. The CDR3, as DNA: TGTGCCACCAGGACAGGTTCCTATAATTCACCCCTCCACTTT.